This passage covers 5 T cell receptor beta chains from one sample sequenced in a study of blood T cell repertoires in COVID-19. Assay: immunoSEQ multiplex PCR; the TCRdb copy retains only in-frame clones and omits some. The sample contains 200,000 to 300,000 clones, around four fifths of which appear only once. The material sequenced was peripheral blood. These receptor sequences come from a man between 50 and 59 years old with acute or convalescent COVID-19.

This chain joins TRBV30 and TRBJ2-7; no clear D gene. Trimming shortened V by 1 base and J by 2 bases, and 9 bases separated the two germline ends. CDR3 length equals 13 residues. Germline values: CDR1 GTSNPN, CDR2 SVGIG (reference sequence). The CDR3 DNA reads TGTGCCTGGAGTGGTGGCCGAACCTACGAGCAGTACTTC. This sequence encodes CAWSGGRTYEQYF.

The V call is TRBV6-5, the J call TRBJ2-2; tentative D call: TRBD2 (7 bases). This CDR3 is built from 14 residues. Germline assignment: CDR1 MNHEY and CDR2 SVGAGI. The V and J ends lost 7 bases and 4 bases respectively, with 13 bases between them. The CDR3 sequence is CASIAGARTGELFF. In DNA form, the CDR3 reads TGTGCCAGCATTGCGGGGGCCCGCACCGGGGAGCTGTTTTTT.

The rearrangement uses TRBV5-1 and TRBJ1-1; 9 bases align to TRBD1. Germline lookup yields CDR1 SGHRS and CDR2 YFSETQ. The CDR3 has 13 amino acids. J lost 6 bases, V lost 4 bases, and 4 bases had no gene match. CDR3 sequence reads: CASSPTGGSEAFF. The CDR3 bases are TGCGCCAGCAGCCCCACAGGGGGCTCTGAAGCTTTCTTT.

This chain uses TRBV18 with TRBJ2-7; TRBD2 matches at 14 bases. This CDR3 is 15 amino acids long. CDR1 is KGHSH, CDR2 LQKENI, per germline. Trimming at V came to 4 bases and at J to 5 bases, leaving 4 bases not matched to a gene. The CDR3 region is CASSQGTSGSHEQYF. CDR3 in DNA: TGTGCCAGCTCACAAGGGACTAGCGGGAGCCACGAGCAGTACTTC.

The chain combines TRBV11-2 with TRBJ1-1; 7 nucleotides line up with TRBD1. Germline V CDR1 and CDR2: SGHAT, FQNNGV. There are 16 residues in the CDR3. The V gene end was trimmed by 5 bases and the J gene end by 3 bases; junction bases not matched to a gene: 12. This CDR3 is CASSTTRDSIHTEAFF. The DNA of the CDR3 is TGTGCCAGCAGCACGACCCGGGACAGTATACACACTGAAGCTTTCTTT.